These T cell receptor beta chains were read from a single sample in a study of shared clonotypes between healthy human individuals. The table came from immunoSEQ multiplex PCR; TCRdb's copy has only in-frame clones and leaves some out. Of around 2.3 million clones in the sample, approximately 96% are singletons; the top ten hold around 0.13%. Sequencing was performed on naive CD4+ T cells sorted from blood. All receptors come from a man younger than 30 in good health. Each CDR3 is given with its conserved first and last residue. Each record gives: J gene, D gene, clone size, V gene, CDR3 protein, CDR3 DNA. A D gene is named only where the DNA matches it firmly. Rows may omit the clone size; those that give it use once, few, many or a size class.

>TRBJ2-5|-|-|TRBV30
CAWSVGYQETQYF
TGTGCCTGGAGTGTGGGCTATCAAGAGACCCAGTACTTC
>TRBJ1-6|-|few|TRBV19
CASSSGVNSPLHF
TGTGCCAGCAGCTCAGGGGTGAATTCACCCCTCCACTTT
>TRBJ2-7|TRBD1|-|TRBV28
CASSPSDRDYEQYF
TGTGCCAGCAGTCCAAGCGACAGGGACTACGAGCAGTACTTC
>TRBJ2-7|TRBD1|-|TRBV6-1
CASSGNYRGARSYEQYF
TGTGCCAGCAGTGGAAATTACAGGGGCGCCCGCTCCTACGAGCAGTACTTC
>TRBJ1-5|-|-|TRBV5-1
CASSEGGGENQPQHF
TGCGCCAGCAGCGAGGGGGGAGGAGAGAATCAGCCCCAGCATTTT
>TRBJ2-2|TRBD1|few|TRBV5-1
CANSFMGTDGGELFF
TGCGCCAACAGCTTCATGGGGACAGACGGCGGGGAGCTGTTTTTT
>TRBJ2-7|-|-|TRBV10-2
CASSDGRGSYEQYF
TGCGCCAGCAGTGATGGCAGGGGTTCCTACGAGCAGTACTTC
>TRBJ2-5|-|-|TRBV4-2
CASSQEVGGIETQYF
TGTGCCAGCAGCCAAGAAGTAGGAGGGATAGAGACCCAGTACTTC
>TRBJ1-4|TRBD1|-|TRBV6-5
CASSAGTGKEKLFF
TGTGCCAGCAGTGCCGGGACAGGGAAAGAAAAACTGTTTTTT
>TRBJ2-5|TRBD2|-|TRBV5-1
CASSLGTSGLRETQYF
TGCGCCAGCAGCTTGGGGACTAGCGGCCTAAGAGAGACCCAGTACTTC
>TRBJ2-1|-|-|TRBV5-1
CASSALGDEQFF
TGCGCCAGCAGCGCCCTGGGCGATGAGCAGTTCTTC
>TRBJ1-6|TRBD1|-|TRBV25-1
CASSAGTDNSPLHF
TGTGCCAGCAGTGCCGGGACAGACAATTCACCCCTCCACTTT
>TRBJ1-1|-|-|TRBV5-1
CASSLDGTLTPRNTEAFF
TGCGCCAGCAGCTTGGACGGGACACTAACTCCAAGGAACACTGAAGCTTTCTTT
>TRBJ1-6|TRBD1|-|TRBV15
CATSSRTGEDSPLHF
TGTGCCACCAGCTCCCGGACAGGGGAGGATTCACCCCTCCACTTT
>TRBJ1-4|-|-|TRBV10-3
CAISESGIGEKLFF
TGTGCCATCAGTGAGTCAGGGATCGGCGAAAAACTGTTTTTT
>TRBJ2-7|-|-|TRBV6-5
CASSYRGLSYEQYF
TGTGCCAGCAGTTACCGGGGACTGAGCTACGAGCAGTACTTC
>TRBJ1-3|-|-|TRBV2
CASSPISGNTIYF
TGTGCCAGCAGTCCCATCTCTGGAAACACCATATATTTT
>TRBJ2-5|-|-|TRBV5-1
CASSFNSGETQYF
TGCGCCAGCAGCTTTAACAGCGGGGAGACCCAGTACTTC
>TRBJ1-2|-|-|TRBV13
CASSLSPASIVNYGYTF
TGTGCCAGCAGCTTATCACCAGCTAGTATAGTTAACTATGGCTACACCTTC
>TRBJ2-5|-|-|TRBV28
CATGRGGLETQYF
TGTGCCACCGGCAGGGGCGGGTTGGAGACCCAGTACTTC
>TRBJ1-6|TRBD1|-|TRBV28
CASSRTGSNSPLHF
TGTGCCAGCAGTAGGACAGGCTCTAATTCACCCCTCCACTTT
>TRBJ2-1|-|-|TRBV27
CASSFRFRMDNEQFF
TGTGCCAGCAGTTTTCGGTTCCGTATGGACAATGAGCAGTTCTTC